Sequencing of this T cell receptor beta chain was carried out in a study of blood T cell repertoires in COVID-19. Whole-study context: COVID-19 samples, acute and convalescent, were from the United States, Italy and Spain. The cDNA or gDNA used as material had been derived from T cells, B-cell-depleted T cells, or PBMCs.

With 4 bases clipped from V and 4 bases from J, the junction kept 1 base outside the gene matches. CDR3 length equals 13 residues. In the original workflow: Nucleated cell number was recorded as an estimate derived from reference gene primer amplification. The table came from immunoSEQ multiplex PCR; TCRdb's copy has only in-frame clones and leaves some out. V and J calls and clone size are as listed in that table; D and trimming were resolved from the DNA. Among 40,000 to 50,000 clones listed, around 83% were seen once. This sequence originates from a man aged 40-49 years with active COVID-19. The chain carries TRBV23-1 and TRBJ1-1, with TRBD1 identical over 9 bases. TRBV23-1 falls under the ORF class, with uncertain function. Sequenced input: peripheral blood. The CDR3 is CASSPTGGTEAFF. In nucleotides, the CDR3 is TGCGCCAGCAGTCCGACAGGGGGCACTGAAGCTTTCTTT.